Each of the 13 T cell receptor beta chains below was sequenced from the same sample in a study of shared clonotypes between healthy human individuals. Sequencing was performed with immunoSEQ multiplex PCR; in TCRdb, only in-frame clones are kept and a portion is missing. This sample yields fewer than 600,000 clones, of which 79% are seen a single time; approximately 13% belongs to the top ten. The sequenced sample was PBMCs. These TCRs come from a woman aged 40 to 50 in good health. Some clones in this sample may be carry-over from other donors' samples.

Concerning this clone: The junction and the germline gene differ at one end; a read error may be behind it. V usage is TRBV15 and J usage is TRBJ2-5, with 11 bases lining up with TRBD1. The CDR3 is made up of 15 amino acids. Germline CDR1 and CDR2: LNHNV and YYDKDF (reference sequence). The CDR3 reads CATSRAGTGGETRYF. The CDR3 nucleotides are TGTGCCACCAGCAGAGCCGGGACAGGGGGTGAGACCCGGTACTTC.

The chain carries TRBV15 and TRBJ2-1; D possibly corresponds to TRBD2 (5 bases). V was shortened by 0 bases and J by 5 bases, with 14 bases between the two germline ends. This CDR3 region has 16 residues. Germline V gene lookup returns CDR1 LNHNV and CDR2 YYDKDF (reference sequence). The CDR3 reads CATSREGGRFNNEQFF. For the CDR3, the DNA is TGTGCCACCAGCAGAGAAGGCGGGCGCTTTAACAATGAGCAGTTCTTC.

V and J are TRBV28 and TRBJ1-2; TRBD1 is a possible D gene (6 bases). Trimming left V 5 bases short and J 5 bases short, with 12 bases between. This CDR3 is 13 amino acids long. Germline V CDR1 and CDR2: MDHEN, SYDVKM. The CDR3 region is CASSPTGQYGYTF. DNA of the CDR3: TGTGCCAGCAGTCCAACAGGACAGTATGGCTACACCTTC.

The chain joins TRBV5-4 to TRBJ2-7, with a weak D call TRBD2 (5 bases). CDR3 size: 14 residues. CDR1 and CDR2 from the germline V gene are SGHNT and YYREEE (reference sequence). Trimming left V 0 bases short and J 4 bases short, with 11 bases between. CDR3 nucleotides: TGTGCCAGCAGCTTGGGGAGAGGACTGTACGAGCAGTACTTC. Residues: CASSLGRGLYEQYF.

This clone is a singleton in its sample. The CDR3 DNA sequence: TGTGCCTGGAGTGCCCGCCTGAAGACGGACGCGGGGGGCTACACCTTC. This codes for CAWSARLKTDAGGYTF. This chain joins TRBV30 and TRBJ1-2, with D unresolved. Germline lookup yields CDR1 GTSNPN and CDR2 SVGIG (reference sequence). Trimming took off 1 base at V and 8 bases at J, with 23 bases between the two ends. This CDR3 comprises 16 residues.

This clone was recorded once. The rearrangement uses TRBV7-9 and TRBJ1-2, with D perhaps TRBD1 (5 bases). CDR1 is SEHNR, CDR2 FQNEAQ, per germline (reference sequence). V shed 2 bases and J shed 1 base, with 14 bases lying between them. This CDR3 has 16 residues. The CDR3 nucleotides are TGTGCCAGCAGCTTAAATCGGCAGGGAGATAACTATGGCTACACCTTC. Protein product: CASSLNRQGDNYGYTF.

The gene calls are TRBV27 and TRBJ2-7, with D unclear. Trimming took 1 base from V and 12 from J, leaving 16 bases between them. Looked up from germline, CDR1 is MNHEY and CDR2 is SMNVEV (reference sequence). The CDR3 loop spans 13 amino acids. The CDR3 spells CASSLLQLGLVYF. Here the CDR3 DNA reads TGTGCCAGCAGTTTATTACAGCTCGGGCTAGTGTACTTC.

The gene calls are TRBV5-4 and TRBJ2-7; D is ambiguous. CDR3 length equals 14 residues. The germline V and J ends were trimmed by 4 bases and 1 base, with 12 bases remaining between them. Germline V lookup: CDR1 SGHNT, CDR2 YYREEE (reference sequence). CDR3 residues: CASSPTLLSYEQYF. In nucleotides, the CDR3 is TGTGCCAGCAGCCCCACCCTCCTTTCCTACGAGCAGTACTTC.

Written as DNA, the CDR3 is TGTGCCAGCAGGGAGGCAGGGAGGTACGAGCAGTACTTC. Protein product: CASREAGRYEQYF. This chain connects TRBV28 to TRBJ2-7; TRBD2 is a possible D gene (6 bases). CDR1 is MDHEN, CDR2 SYDVKM, per germline. The CDR3 loop spans 13 amino acids. Trimming left V 6 bases short and J 4 bases short, with 13 bases between.

The chain has TRBV6-6 and TRBJ1-1; D possibly corresponds to TRBD1 (5 bases). The V and J ends lost 2 bases and 4 bases respectively, with 14 bases between them. The CDR3 totals 15 residues. Germline lookup yields CDR1 MNHNY and CDR2 SVGAGI (reference sequence). CDR3 amino acids: CASSYISGGSTEAFF. In nucleotides, the CDR3 is TGTGCCAGCAGTTACATTTCGGGGGGGTCCACTGAAGCTTTCTTT.

The CDR3 DNA follows: TGTGCCAGCAGCTTGGGGGGCTCGGATTCACCCCTCCACTTT. Amino acids: CASSLGGSDSPLHF. The chain carries TRBV7-8 and TRBJ1-6; D may be TRBD1 (6 bases). Germline V gene sequence: CDR1 SGHVS, CDR2 FQNEAQ. The V and J ends lost 3 bases and 8 bases respectively, with 11 bases between them. The CDR3 extends over 14 amino acids.

The chain joins TRBV7-6 to TRBJ2-2; maybe TRBD1 (6 bases). With 4 bases removed from V and 7 bases from J, the gap between germline ends came to 13 bases. There are 14 residues in the CDR3. The V gene's germline CDR1 is SGHVS and CDR2 FNYEAQ. CDR3 region: CASSYRTDGGELFF. The DNA for the CDR3 is TGTGCCAGCAGCTACCGGACAGACGGCGGGGAGCTGTTTTTT.

V is TRBV7-8 and J is TRBJ1-1; a possible D gene is TRBD1 (6 bases). Trimming cost V 0 bases and J 5 bases, with 10 bases left between them. Germline V CDR1 and CDR2: SGHVS, FQNEAQ. The CDR3 has 14 residues. The CDR3 spells CASSLAGGPTEAFF. For the CDR3, the DNA is TGTGCCAGCAGCTTAGCGGGGGGGCCGACTGAAGCTTTCTTT.